Presented here are 11 T cell receptor beta chains from one specimen sequenced in a study of spatial heterogeneity in lung cancer (dated by TCRdb to about 2019). Reading the label with the study, this specimen's time point is: sample taken at primary tumor resection. The receptor library was made with 5' RACE. Sequencing used a NextSeq 500. The public reads were run again by TCRdb, first through fastp at Q25 and then through MiXCR, and only productive beta chains were kept. Each record represents a unique CDR3 protein, reported with the most common genes and DNA among its rows. The sample data list about 80,000 distinct CDR3 sequences, and 8% of these were observed just once. The ten largest clonotypes hold under 8% of the sample. The source was PBMCs, collected at surgery. These receptors originate from a male donor with early-stage non-small cell lung cancer.

The chain recombines TRBV7-9 with TRBJ1-1; D remains ambiguous. The CDR3 runs 13 residues. CDR1 and CDR2 from the germline V gene are SEHNR and FQNEAQ (reference sequence). The germline V and J ends were trimmed by 2 bases and 7 bases, with 11 bases remaining between them. The CDR3, as DNA: TGTGCCAGCAGCTTAATGGAGGGTTATGAAGCTTTCTTT. Translated, it gives CASSLMEGYEAFF.

As DNA, the CDR3 is TGTGCCAGCCGGGACAGGGGCGCTCAGCCCCAGCATTTT. Translated, it gives CASRDRGAQPQHF. V usage is TRBV6-2 or TRBV6-3 and J usage is TRBJ1-5, with 10 bases lining up with TRBD1. J lost 6 bases, V lost 8 bases, and 4 bases had no gene match. CDR3 size: 13 residues. Germline-derived CDR1 and CDR2 are MNHEY and SVGEGT.

This clonotype was recorded a few times. V is TRBV28 and J is TRBJ1-1; no clear D gene. CDR1 and CDR2 (germline): MDHEN, SYDVKM. V was trimmed by 3 bases and J by 2 bases, leaving 10 bases between them. CDR3 size: 14 residues. The CDR3 DNA reads TGTGCCAGCAGTTTGCTCAGGACCAACACTGAAGCTTTCTTT. It translates to CASSLLRTNTEAFF.

V gene TRBV6-1 combines with J gene TRBJ1-1; 9 nucleotides line up with TRBD1. Per germline, CDR1 MNHNS and CDR2 SASEGT. Germline trimming cut 4 bases from V and 1 base from J; bases unmatched to any gene: 1. There are 14 residues in the CDR3. The CDR3 nucleotides are TGTGCCAGCAGTGCGGGACAGGGGAACACTGAAGCTTTCTTT. Its translation is CASSAGQGNTEAFF.

This clonotype was seen only a few times. The V gene is TRBV20-1, the J gene TRBJ2-1; D tentatively fits TRBD1 or TRBD2 (5 bases each). Germline CDR1 DFQATT, CDR2 SNEGSKA (reference sequence). The CDR3 is 13 amino acids. Trimming shortened V by 6 bases and J by 5 bases, and 14 bases separated the two germline ends. CDR3 residues: CSAPVGGNNEQFF. The CDR3 DNA follows: TGCAGTGCCCCTGTTGGGGGAAACAATGAGCAGTTCTTC.

DNA of the CDR3: TGTGCCAGCAGCGGGACAGGGACAGGTGAAGCTTTCTTT. Protein sequence: CASSGTGTGEAFF. The V call is TRBV11-3, the J call TRBJ1-1; 9 bases map to TRBD1. The trim removed 5 bases at V and 7 bases at J, leaving 5 bases unmatched. Germline CDR1 is SGHNT and CDR2 is YENEEA. CDR3 length equals 13 residues.

This clonotype was counted only a few times. The chain is built from TRBV5-1 and TRBJ1-1, with D uncertain. The CDR3 is made up of 14 amino acids. The ends were cut back, 4 bases at V and 6 bases at J, with 16 bases in the middle. Germline CDR1 and CDR2: SGHRS and YFSETQ. CDR3 DNA: TGCGCCAGCAGCCCTAGGCCCCAGGCTGCTGAAGCTTTCTTT. Translation gives CASSPRPQAAEAFF. The full variable domain, with the rest looked up from reference TRBV5-1 and TRBJ1-1, is KAGVTQTPRYLIKTRGQQVTLSCSPISGHRSVSWYQQTPGQGLQFLFEYFSETQRNKGNFPGRFSGRQFSNSRSEMNVSTLELGDSALYLCASSPRPQAAEAFFGQGTRLTVV.

Ten or more counts support this clonotype. The chain employs TRBV6-6 and TRBJ2-7; 8 nucleotides match TRBD1. The CDR3 runs to 13 residues. Trimming at V came to 7 bases and at J to 1 base, leaving 3 bases not matched to a gene. Germline lookup yields CDR1 MNHNY and CDR2 SVGAGI (reference sequence). CDR3 in amino acids: CASKGDRSYEQYF. The DNA for the CDR3 is TGTGCCAGCAAGGGGGACAGGTCCTACGAGCAGTACTTC.

This clonotype was counted between two and nine times. This chain's CDR3 is CASSLFGTSGTGGTYEQYF. The CDR3, as DNA: TGTGCCAGCTCACTCTTTGGGACTAGCGGGACCGGGGGTACCTACGAGCAGTACTTC. The chain uses TRBV18 and TRBJ2-7, with 13 bases identical to TRBD2. Germline CDR1 and CDR2: KGHSH and LQKENI. CDR3 length: 19 amino acids. Unmatched junction bases numbered 14, after V lost 4 bases and J lost 2 bases.

This clonotype was recorded many times. The chain employs TRBV19 and TRBJ2-5; possibly TRBD1 for D (6 bases). Trimming pared 3 bases from V and 1 base from J, leaving 12 bases between. CDR3 length: 15 amino acids. The germline gives CDR1 LNHDA, CDR2 SQIVND (reference sequence). The CDR3 coding sequence is TGTGCCAGTAGTATCGGGGCAGGGGTCCAAGAGACCCAGTACTTC. It translates to CASSIGAGVQETQYF. Combining the CDR3 with reference TRBV19 and TRBJ2-5 gives the whole variable domain DGGITQSPKYLFRKEGQNVTLSCEQNLNHDAMYWYRQDPGQGLRLIYYSQIVNDFQKGDIAEGYSVSREKKESFPLTVTSAQKNPTAFYLCASSIGAGVQETQYFGPGTRLLVL.

There are many counts of this clonotype. As DNA, the CDR3 is TGTGCCAGCAGTGGATCTCTAGCGTACTCCTACAATGAGCAGTTCTTC. Translating it yields CASSGSLAYSYNEQFF. This chain joins TRBV6-5 and TRBJ2-1, with D possibly being TRBD2 (6 bases). Germline V gene data show CDR1 as MNHEY and CDR2 as SVGAGI. This CDR3 is built from 16 residues. Trimming left V 5 bases short and J 0 bases short, with 14 bases between.